One sample yielded the 10 T cell receptor beta chains listed below, sequenced in a study of shared clonotypes between healthy human individuals. The table came from immunoSEQ multiplex PCR; TCRdb's copy has only in-frame clones and leaves some out. The data contain over 850,000 clones, approximately 80% of them singletons. The source material was memory CD4+ T cells from PBMCs. The subset: CD45RA-negative fraction. The source is a man younger than 35 in good health. Some clones in this sample may be carry-over from other donors' samples.

The V and J genes are TRBV5-1 and TRBJ2-5, with D possibly being TRBD2 (6 bases). The germline gives CDR1 SGHRS, CDR2 YFSETQ. Trimming stripped 4 bases from V and 3 bases from J, with 19 bases between. This CDR3 is built from 16 residues. CDR3 bases: TGCGCCAGCAGCCTCCAAGGACGGGGGATAGAAGAGACCCAGTACTTC. This encodes CASSLQGRGIEETQYF.

This chain joins TRBV6-1 and TRBJ1-1; the D is unclear. The V and J ends lost 2 bases and 1 base respectively, with 11 bases between them. CDR1 is MNHNS and CDR2 is SASEGT in the germline V gene. The CDR3 has 15 amino acids. The DNA for the CDR3 is TGTGCCAGCAGTGAAATTTCTGAAAAGAACACTGAAGCTTTCTTT. Translated, it gives CASSEISEKNTEAFF.

The rearrangement joins TRBV7-9 to TRBJ2-2; D may be TRBD1 (6 bases). V was trimmed by 5 bases and J by 4 bases, leaving 20 bases between them. Germline-derived CDR1 and CDR2 are SEHNR and FQNEAQ (reference sequence). The CDR3 has 17 residues. The CDR3 DNA reads TGTGCCAGCAGCCCCTTGATTACAACAGGGACCACCGGGGAGCTGTTTTTT. Translation gives CASSPLITTGTTGELFF.

The table lists this clone with a count of one. A read error may account for a junction end that differs from germline. This chain uses TRBV5-6 with TRBJ1-1, with 7 bases lining up with TRBD1. Germline values: CDR1 SGHDT, CDR2 YYEEEE. The CDR3 length is 13 residues. The CDR3 DNA sequence: TGTGCCAGCAGCTGGGACAGAGCGACTGGAGCTTTCTTT. Encoded protein: CASSWDRATGAFF.

The chain has TRBV15 and TRBJ2-3, with 8 nucleotides matching TRBD2. The CDR3 sequence is 15 residues long. The V gene's germline CDR1 is LNHNV and CDR2 YYDKDF (reference sequence). V lost 6 bases to trimming and J lost 5 bases; unmatched junction nucleotides: 10. DNA for the CDR3: TGTGCCACCAGTATGAGGCGGGAGGCTCGAGATACGCAGTATTTT. This translates into CATSMRREARDTQYF.

The V gene is TRBV20-1, the J gene TRBJ1-1; tentative D call: TRBD1 (5 bases). The CDR3 is made up of 11 amino acids. Germline CDR1 and CDR2: DFQATT and SNEGSKA (reference sequence). V lost 7 bases, J lost 4 bases, and 10 bases lay in between. CDR3 DNA: TGCAGTGAATCCGGGACCACTGAAGCTTTCTTT. This translates into CSESGTTEAFF.

This chain joins TRBV29-1 and TRBJ1-2; 9 bases line up with TRBD1. Germline CDR1 and CDR2: SQVTM and ANQGSEA. This CDR3 region has 13 residues. The trim removed 8 bases at V and 3 bases at J, leaving 7 bases unmatched. CDR3 sequence reads: CSLRDRVDYGYTF. The CDR3 nucleotides are TGCAGCCTCCGGGACAGGGTTGACTATGGCTACACCTTC.

This chain links TRBV29-1 with TRBJ2-7; 9 bases line up with TRBD1. The germline CDR1 and CDR2 sequences are SQVTM and ANQGSEA. This CDR3 is built from 13 residues. J was trimmed by 0 bases and V by 7 bases; bases with no gene match: 4. The CDR3: CSGMTGGSYEQYF. DNA of the CDR3: TGCAGCGGCATGACAGGGGGCTCCTACGAGCAGTACTTC.

The chain recombines TRBV7-9 with TRBJ2-2; D gene unclear. The germline gives CDR1 SEHNR, CDR2 FQNEAQ (reference sequence). CDR3 length: 18 residues. The germline V and J ends were trimmed by 2 bases and 1 base, with 17 bases remaining between them. The CDR3 DNA reads TGTGCCAGCAGCTTAAGTCTTAGCCATAGACTGAACACCGGGGAGCTGTTTTTT. Translating gives CASSLSLSHRLNTGELFF.

V usage is TRBV6-5 and J usage is TRBJ2-1; 14 bases map to TRBD2. With 7 bases clipped from V and 6 bases from J, the junction kept 5 bases outside the gene matches. Germline V CDR1 and CDR2: MNHEY, SVGAGI. The length of the CDR3 is 15 residues. The CDR3 reads CASTRLAGGGNEQFF. The CDR3 nucleotides read TGTGCCAGCACCCGACTAGCGGGAGGGGGCAATGAGCAGTTCTTC.